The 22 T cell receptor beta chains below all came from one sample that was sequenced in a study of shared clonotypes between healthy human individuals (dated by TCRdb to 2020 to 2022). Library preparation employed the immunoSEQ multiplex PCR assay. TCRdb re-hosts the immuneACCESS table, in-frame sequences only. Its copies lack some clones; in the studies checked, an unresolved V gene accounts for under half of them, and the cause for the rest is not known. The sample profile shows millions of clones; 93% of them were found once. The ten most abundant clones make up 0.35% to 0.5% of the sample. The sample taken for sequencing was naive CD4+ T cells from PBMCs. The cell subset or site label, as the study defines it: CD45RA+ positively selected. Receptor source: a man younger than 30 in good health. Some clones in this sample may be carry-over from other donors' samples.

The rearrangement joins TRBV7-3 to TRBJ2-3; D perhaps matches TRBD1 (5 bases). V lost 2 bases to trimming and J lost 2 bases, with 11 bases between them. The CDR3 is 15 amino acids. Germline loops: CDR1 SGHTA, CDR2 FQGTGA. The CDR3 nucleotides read TGTGCCAGCAGCTTATATTCAGGGTTCACAGATACGCAGTATTTT. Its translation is CASSLYSGFTDTQYF. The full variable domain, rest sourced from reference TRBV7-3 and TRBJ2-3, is GAGVSQTPSNKVTEKGKYVELRCDPISGHTALYWYRQSLGQGPEFLIYFQGTGAADDSGLPNDRFFAVRPEGSVSTLKIQRTERGDSAVYLCASSLYSGFTDTQYFGPGTRLTVL.

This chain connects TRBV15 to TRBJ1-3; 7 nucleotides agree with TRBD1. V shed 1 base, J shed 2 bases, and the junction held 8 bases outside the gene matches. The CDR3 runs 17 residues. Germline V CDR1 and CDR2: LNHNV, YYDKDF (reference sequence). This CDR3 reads CATSRGGGQWTGNTIYF. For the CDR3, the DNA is TGTGCCACCAGCAGAGGGGGGGGACAGTGGACTGGAAACACCATATATTTT.

The CDR3 loop is CASSEYSPTEAFF. The CDR3 DNA reads TGTGCCAGCAGTGAATATAGTCCCACTGAAGCTTTCTTT. This chain uses TRBV25-1 with TRBJ1-1; D not certain. Germline V gene data show CDR1 as MGHDK and CDR2 as SYGVNS. The germline V and J ends were trimmed by 0 bases and 4 bases, with 6 bases remaining between them. This CDR3 has 13 amino acids.

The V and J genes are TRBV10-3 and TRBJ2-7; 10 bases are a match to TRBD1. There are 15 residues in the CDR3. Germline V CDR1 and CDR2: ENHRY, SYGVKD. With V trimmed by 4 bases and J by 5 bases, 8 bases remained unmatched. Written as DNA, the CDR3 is TGTGCCATCAGTGTCGGACAGGGGGGAACCGACGAGCAGTACTTC. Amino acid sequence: CAISVGQGGTDEQYF.

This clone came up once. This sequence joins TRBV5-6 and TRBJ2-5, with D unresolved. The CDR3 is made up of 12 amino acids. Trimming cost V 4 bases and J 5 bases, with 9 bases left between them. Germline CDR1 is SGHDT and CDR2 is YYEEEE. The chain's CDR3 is CASSPPGETQYF. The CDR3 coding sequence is TGTGCCAGCAGCCCACCGGGTGAGACCCAGTACTTC.

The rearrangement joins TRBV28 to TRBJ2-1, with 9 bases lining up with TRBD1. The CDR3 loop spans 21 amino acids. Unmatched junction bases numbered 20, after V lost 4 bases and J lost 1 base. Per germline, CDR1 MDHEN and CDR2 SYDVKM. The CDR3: CASSSRTGAGSMRDSYNEQFF. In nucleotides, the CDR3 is TGTGCCAGCAGTTCGCGGACAGGGGCGGGCAGCATGCGGGATTCCTACAATGAGCAGTTCTTC.

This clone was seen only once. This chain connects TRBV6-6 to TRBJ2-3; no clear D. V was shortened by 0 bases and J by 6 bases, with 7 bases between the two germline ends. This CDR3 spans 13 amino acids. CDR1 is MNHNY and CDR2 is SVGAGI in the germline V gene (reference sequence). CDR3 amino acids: CASSYSPHDTQYF. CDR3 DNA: TGTGCCAGCAGTTACTCTCCCCACGATACGCAGTATTTT.

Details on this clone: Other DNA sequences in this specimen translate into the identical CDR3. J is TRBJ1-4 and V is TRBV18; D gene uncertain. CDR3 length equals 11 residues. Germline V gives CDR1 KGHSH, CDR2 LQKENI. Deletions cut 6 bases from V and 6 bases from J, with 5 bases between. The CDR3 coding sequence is TGTGCCAGCTCGCCCGATGAAAAACTGTTTTTT. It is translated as CASSPDEKLFF. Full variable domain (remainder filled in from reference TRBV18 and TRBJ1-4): NAGVMQNPRHLVRRRGQEARLRCSPMKGHSHVYWYRQLPEEGLKFMVYLQKENIIDESGMPKERFSAEFPKEGPSILRIQQVVRGDSAAYFCASSPDEKLFFGSGTQLSVL.

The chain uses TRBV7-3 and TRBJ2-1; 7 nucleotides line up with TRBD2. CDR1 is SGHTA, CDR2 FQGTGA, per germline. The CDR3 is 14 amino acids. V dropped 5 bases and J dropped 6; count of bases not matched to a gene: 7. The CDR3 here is CASSQTRTSNEQFF. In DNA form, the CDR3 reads TGTGCCAGCAGCCAGACACGGACTAGCAATGAGCAGTTCTTC. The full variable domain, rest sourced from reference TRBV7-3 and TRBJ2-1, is GAGVSQTPSNKVTEKGKYVELRCDPISGHTALYWYRQSLGQGPEFLIYFQGTGAADDSGLPNDRFFAVRPEGSVSTLKIQRTERGDSAVYLCASSQTRTSNEQFFGPGTRLTVL.

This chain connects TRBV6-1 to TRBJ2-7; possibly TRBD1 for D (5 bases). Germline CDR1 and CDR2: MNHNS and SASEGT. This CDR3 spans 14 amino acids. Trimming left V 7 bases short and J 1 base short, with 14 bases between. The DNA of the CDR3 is TGTGCCAGCACACGGCAGGGAACATCCTACGAGCAGTACTTC. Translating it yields CASTRQGTSYEQYF.

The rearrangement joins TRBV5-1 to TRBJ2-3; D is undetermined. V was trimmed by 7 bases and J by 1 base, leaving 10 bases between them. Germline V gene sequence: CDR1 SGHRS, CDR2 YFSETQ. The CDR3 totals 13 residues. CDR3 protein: CASGAERTDTQYF. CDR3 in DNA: TGCGCCAGCGGAGCAGAACGCACAGATACGCAGTATTTT.

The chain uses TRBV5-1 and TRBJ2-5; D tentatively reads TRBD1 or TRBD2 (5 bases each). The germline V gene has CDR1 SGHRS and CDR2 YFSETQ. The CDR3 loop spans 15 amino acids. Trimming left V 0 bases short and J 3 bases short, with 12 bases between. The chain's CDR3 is CASSLELGTKETQYF. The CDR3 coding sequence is TGCGCCAGCAGCTTGGAGTTGGGGACCAAAGAGACCCAGTACTTC.

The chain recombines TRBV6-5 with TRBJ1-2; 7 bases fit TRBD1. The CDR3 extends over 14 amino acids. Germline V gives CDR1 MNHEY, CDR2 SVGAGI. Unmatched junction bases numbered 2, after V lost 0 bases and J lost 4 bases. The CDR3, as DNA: TGTGCCAGCAGTTACTCACAGGGGTTCTATGGCTACACCTTC. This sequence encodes CASSYSQGFYGYTF.

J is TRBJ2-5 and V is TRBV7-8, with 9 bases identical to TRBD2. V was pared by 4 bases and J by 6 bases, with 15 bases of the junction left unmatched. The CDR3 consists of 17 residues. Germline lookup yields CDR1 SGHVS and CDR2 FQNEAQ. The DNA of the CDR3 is TGTGCCAGCAGCTCCCCCCGGATAGCGGGAGCATCGCAGACCCAGTACTTC. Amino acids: CASSSPRIAGASQTQYF.

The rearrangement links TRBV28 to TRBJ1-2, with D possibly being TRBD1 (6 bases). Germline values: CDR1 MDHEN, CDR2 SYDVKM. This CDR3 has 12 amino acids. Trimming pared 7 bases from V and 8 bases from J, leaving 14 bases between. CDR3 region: CASNTGLLGYTF. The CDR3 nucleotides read TGTGCCAGCAACACAGGGTTATTAGGCTACACCTTC.

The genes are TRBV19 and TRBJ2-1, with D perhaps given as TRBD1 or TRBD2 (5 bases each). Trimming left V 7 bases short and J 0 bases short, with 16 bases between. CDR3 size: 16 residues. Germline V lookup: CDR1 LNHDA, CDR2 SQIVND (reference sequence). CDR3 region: CASISRDGVSYNEQFF. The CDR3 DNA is TGTGCCAGTATCTCCCGGGACGGGGTCTCCTACAATGAGCAGTTCTTC. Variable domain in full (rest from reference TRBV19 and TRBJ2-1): DGGITQSPKYLFRKEGQNVTLSCEQNLNHDAMYWYRQDPGQGLRLIYYSQIVNDFQKGDIAEGYSVSREKKESFPLTVTSAQKNPTAFYLCASISRDGVSYNEQFFGPGTRLTVL.

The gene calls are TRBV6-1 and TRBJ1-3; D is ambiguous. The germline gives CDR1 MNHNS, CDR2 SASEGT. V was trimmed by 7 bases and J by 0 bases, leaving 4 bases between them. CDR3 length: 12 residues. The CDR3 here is CASTISGNTIYF. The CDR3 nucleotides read TGTGCCAGCACGATCTCTGGAAACACCATATATTTT.

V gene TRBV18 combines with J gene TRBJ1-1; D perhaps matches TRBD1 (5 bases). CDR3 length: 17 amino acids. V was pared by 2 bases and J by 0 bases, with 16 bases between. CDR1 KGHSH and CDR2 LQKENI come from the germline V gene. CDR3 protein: CASSPKRQRQLNTEAFF. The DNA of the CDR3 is TGTGCCAGCTCACCAAAAAGACAGAGACAACTGAACACTGAAGCTTTCTTT.

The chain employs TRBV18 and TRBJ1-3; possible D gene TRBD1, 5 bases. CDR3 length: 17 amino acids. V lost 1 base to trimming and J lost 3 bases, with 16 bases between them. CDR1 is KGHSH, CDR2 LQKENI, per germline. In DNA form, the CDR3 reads TGTGCCAGCTCACCACGGGCGGCAGGGAGAGGTGGAAACACCATATATTTT. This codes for CASSPRAAGRGGNTIYF.

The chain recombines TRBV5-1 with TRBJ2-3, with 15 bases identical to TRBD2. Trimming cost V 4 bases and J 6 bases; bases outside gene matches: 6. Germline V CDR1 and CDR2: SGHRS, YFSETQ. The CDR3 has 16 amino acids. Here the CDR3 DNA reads TGCGCCAGCAGCCGCGGACTAGCGGGAGGGGTGGATACGCAGTATTTT. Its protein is CASSRGLAGGVDTQYF.

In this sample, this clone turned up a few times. In DNA form, the CDR3 reads TGTGCCAGCAGCGTAGGAGACGGTGACTATGGCTACACCTTC. Translated: CASSVGDGDYGYTF. V gene TRBV9 combines with J gene TRBJ1-2; D remains ambiguous. The germline V and J ends were trimmed by 0 bases and 3 bases, with 9 bases remaining between them. Germline loops: CDR1 SGDLS, CDR2 YYNGEE. The CDR3 has 14 residues.

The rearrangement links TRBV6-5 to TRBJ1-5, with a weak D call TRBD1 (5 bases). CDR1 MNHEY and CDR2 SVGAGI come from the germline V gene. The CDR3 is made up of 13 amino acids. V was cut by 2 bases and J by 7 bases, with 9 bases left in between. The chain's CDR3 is CASSYEGKQPQHF. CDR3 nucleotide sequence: TGTGCCAGCAGTTACGAGGGGAAACAGCCCCAGCATTTT.